This T cell receptor beta chain was recovered during a study of T cell changes during pregnancy in multiple sclerosis (dated by TCRdb to the late 2010s). With regard to the full study: In women with multiple sclerosis, the researchers looked at how the T cell repertoire shifted as pregnancy progressed.

A note on this clone: This clone's antigen is unknown. No much larger clone exists at a distance of one base, and base qualities are not known.

Reading the germline V gene gives CDR1 MDHEN and CDR2 SYDVKM. Reading from cysteine to phenylalanine, the CDR3 counts 13 amino acids. Only the CDR3 DNA is retained, 39 bases long and in frame from the first base. At the junction V is shortened by 6 bases and J by 6 bases, with 11 bases in between. Library method: the immunoSEQ multiplex PCR assay. Imported from immuneACCESS, the table was reduced by TCRdb to in-frame sequences with V and J called. These copies leave out some clones; in studies compared against another copy, an unresolved V gene accounts for under half, and the cause of the remainder is not known. The sample yields approximately 100,000 clones; around 92% were counted once. The ten largest clonotypes hold roughly 3% of the sample.

This receptor was taken from a female donor with multiple sclerosis, enrolled in a pregnancy study. The sequences come from peripheral blood, collected in the second trimester of pregnancy. The receptor chain draws on TRBV28 and TRBJ2-2, with no confidently assigned D gene. The bases are TGTGCCAGCAGACAATCCCGGGCCGGGGAGCTGTTTTTT. Translation gives CASRQSRAGELFF.